What follows describes a single T cell receptor beta chain. Authors' data handling: Quantification of nucleated cells was approximated via reference gene primer amplification. Profiled with immunoSEQ multiplex PCR; TCRdb holds only in-frame clones, not every one. The V and J calls and clone size were taken over from that table, and D and trimming were inferred from the DNA. This table has about 99,000 clones, 79% appearing once. Looked up from germline, CDR1 is SGHNT and CDR2 is YYREEE (reference sequence). The CDR3 has 17 amino acids. V was shortened by 4 bases and J by 10 bases, with 29 bases between the two germline ends. This sample is drawn from a study of blood T cell repertoires in COVID-19. About the research overall: The United States, Italy and Spain were the sources of the acute and convalescent COVID-19 samples.

The specimen sequenced was peripheral blood. This TCR came from a woman over 75 with active or convalescent COVID-19. This rearrangement joins TRBV5-4 to TRBJ2-5, with D possibly TRBD1 on 7 matching bases. The CDR3 region is CASSPQNVQGRRVVQYF. The CDR3 DNA is TGTGCCAGCAGCCCCCAGAACGTACAGGGGCGGAGGGTGGTCCAGTACTTC.